Sequencing of this T cell receptor beta chain was carried out in a study of T cell repertoires in cytomegalovirus infection. Study-wide context: The authors relied on CMV epitopes, both recently identified HLA-C-restricted and well-studied HLA-B-restricted. Public TCR beta signatures provided an indication of both CMV infection and a matching HLA type.

TCRdb reprocessed the reads with MiXCR, giving one entry per CDR3 protein. Here the sample spans approximately 110,000 distinct CDR3 sequences, around 32% being singletons. With regard to this clonotype: Antigen unknown.

The study, taken as a whole, reports: In two of eight donors, the top clonotype was HLA-C-restricted CMV-specific.

V shed 0 bases, J shed 3 bases, and the junction held 6 bases outside the gene matches. This CDR3 has 16 amino acids. Germline V gene lookup returns CDR1 MGHRA and CDR2 YSYEKL. The clonotype originates from a human donor in good health (CMV status not recorded). Some clones in this sample may be carry-over from other donors' samples. Material: CD8+ T cells from cultured PBMCs, obtained from culture after CMV antigen stimulation. The rearrangement joins TRBV4-1 to TRBJ2-7; 9 bases line up with TRBD1. The CDR3 coding sequence is TGCGCCAGCAGCCAAGATCTCTGGGGACAGGGCTACGAGCAGTACTTC. This gives the protein CASSQDLWGQGYEQYF.